A selection of T cell receptor beta chains follows, all from one sample in a study of identical twins. TCRdb used MiXCR to reprocess the 5' RACE reads, holding one entry per CDR3 protein. The sample shows nearly 650,000 distinct CDR3 sequences, less than 9% of them seen only once. The data were also submitted as part of a second study, on yellow fever vaccine responses in identical twins.

What was sequenced was PBMCs. These receptor sequences come from a woman under 30 in good health. CDR3s include the opening cysteine and the closing phenylalanine or tryptophan. D genes are given only for firm matches. Rows give clone size only sometimes, using once, few, many, or a class for an expanded clone.

v_gene,j_gene,abundance,d_gene,CDR3aa,CDR3nt
TRBV14,TRBJ2-7,few,TRBD1,CASSQRYRGSYEQYF,TGTGCCAGCAGCCAACGTTACAGGGGATCCTACGAGCAGTACTTC
TRBV10-3,TRBJ2-7,many,.,CAISESAAAYEQYF,TGTGCCATCAGTGAGTCGGCGGCAGCTTACGAGCAGTACTTC
TRBV5-1,TRBJ2-1,many,TRBD2,CASSKPGLAGFNEQFF,TGCGCCAGCAGCAAACCGGGACTAGCGGGATTCAATGAGCAGTTCTTC
TRBV6-1,TRBJ2-5,few,TRBD1,CASRPDRLGETQYF,TGTGCCAGCAGACCGGACAGGTTGGGAGAGACCCAGTACTTC
TRBV18,TRBJ2-3,.,.,CASSPPPTDTQYF,TGTGCCAGCTCACCACCGCCCACAGATACGCAGTATTTT
TRBV7-8,TRBJ2-7,few,.,CASSVEAGLGYEQYF,TGTGCCAGCAGCGTTGAAGCGGGTCTTGGGTACGAGCAGTACTTC
TRBV5-1,TRBJ1-2,.,.,CASRPRGSTNYGYTF,TGCGCCAGCAGACCGCGGGGGAGTACTAACTATGGCTACACCTTC
TRBV5-1,TRBJ2-3,many,.,CASGPNTDTQYF,TGCGCCAGCGGGCCAAACACAGATACGCAGTATTTT
TRBV24-1,TRBJ1-1,many,.,CATSDLGRTEAFF,TGTGCCACCAGTGATTTAGGGAGGACTGAAGCTTTCTTT
TRBV7-2,TRBJ2-1,.,TRBD1,CASSPHSPGQNYNEQFF,TGTGCCAGCAGCCCCCACTCCCCGGGACAGAACTACAATGAGCAGTTCTTC
TRBV12-3/TRBV12-4,TRBJ2-5,.,TRBD2,CASSSRLAGGPSETQYF,TGTGCCAGCAGTTCCAGGCTAGCGGGAGGACCCTCCGAGACCCAGTACTTC
TRBV18,TRBJ2-1,.,.,CASSPGVNSYNEQFF,TGTGCCAGCTCACCAGGGGTCAATTCCTACAATGAGCAGTTCTTC
TRBV7-9,TRBJ1-4,.,TRBD1,CASSPGTGTELFF,TGTGCCAGCAGCCCCGGGACAGGGACAGAACTGTTTTTT
TRBV12-3/TRBV12-4,TRBJ1-6,few,TRBD1,CASSETGVGNSPLHF,TGTGCCAGCAGTGAGACAGGGGTGGGTAATTCACCCCTCCACTTT
TRBV7-9,TRBJ1-1,many,.,CASSPRNSNTEAFF,TGTGCCAGCAGCCCCAGGAATTCGAACACTGAAGCTTTCTTT
TRBV5-1,TRBJ1-1,many,.,CASSLIGFMNTEAFF,TGCGCCAGCAGCTTGATCGGATTCATGAACACTGAAGCTTTCTTT
TRBV6-5,TRBJ1-5,.,TRBD1,CASSYSQGAPNQPQHF,TGTGCCAGCAGTTACTCACAGGGGGCTCCCAATCAGCCCCAGCATTTT
TRBV3-1,TRBJ1-5,.,.,CASSRQVADQPQHF,TGTGCCAGCAGCCGACAGGTTGCGGATCAGCCCCAGCATTTT
TRBV5-1,TRBJ1-2,many,TRBD1,CASSLVAGQGYGYTF,TGCGCCAGCAGCTTGGTAGCGGGACAGGGGTATGGCTACACCTTC
TRBV11-2,TRBJ2-3,.,TRBD1,CASSLVPLQGTRDTQYF,TGTGCCAGCAGCTTAGTCCCTTTACAGGGGACCAGGGATACGCAGTATTTT
TRBV7-9,TRBJ2-3,many,.,CASSLALAPADTQYF,TGTGCCAGCAGCTTAGCACTAGCTCCCGCAGATACGCAGTATTTT
TRBV28,TRBJ2-7,.,.,CASSDTGSYEQQYF,TGTGCCAGCAGTGATACAGGGAGTTACGAGCAGCAGTACTTC
TRBV20-1,TRBJ2-5,.,TRBD2,CSARRTSGEETQYF,TGCAGTGCTAGAAGGACTAGCGGTGAAGAGACCCAGTACTTC
TRBV4-1,TRBJ2-5,many,.,CASSHPGRANNETQYF,TGCGCCAGCAGCCATCCGGGACGGGCGAATAATGAGACCCAGTACTTC
TRBV7-9,TRBJ2-1,many,.,CASSLDRVWNEQFF,TGTGCCAGCAGCTTAGATCGGGTGTGGAATGAGCAGTTCTTC
TRBV11-2,TRBJ2-1,few,TRBD2,CASRYRTSGYSYNEQFF,TGTGCCAGCAGATATAGGACTAGCGGATACTCCTACAATGAGCAGTTCTTC
TRBV15,TRBJ1-3,many,TRBD1,CATQDRGTGNTIYF,TGTGCCACCCAGGACAGGGGGACTGGAAACACCATATATTTT
TRBV12-3/TRBV12-4,TRBJ1-2,.,.,CASSVPGSYGYTF,TGTGCCAGCAGCGTTCCGGGATCCTATGGCTACACCTTC
TRBV20-1,TRBJ2-1,.,TRBD2,CCARESGRVLIGNEQFF,TGCTGTGCTAGGGAAAGCGGGAGGGTTTTGATAGGAAATGAGCAGTTCTTC
TRBV20-1,TRBJ1-6,few,TRBD1,CSARTGDRVNSPLHF,TGCAGTGCTAGAACGGGCGACAGGGTTAATTCACCCCTCCACTTT
TRBV5-5,TRBJ1-4,few,TRBD1,CASSRTGAINEKLFF,TGTGCCAGCAGCCGGACAGGGGCCATTAATGAAAAACTGTTTTTT
TRBV9,TRBJ1-6,.,.,CASSPPGSSPLHF,TGTGCCAGCAGCCCACCGGGATCTTCACCCCTCCACTTT
TRBV5-1,TRBJ2-7,.,.,CASSLDRLSYEQYF,TGCGCCAGCAGCTTGGATCGTTTATCCTACGAGCAGTACTTC
TRBV20-1,TRBJ2-1,.,.,CSAPETRNEQFF,TGCAGTGCTCCCGAGACTAGGAATGAGCAGTTCTTC
TRBV2,TRBJ2-3,few,TRBD1,CASSEPFSGQGQGTTQYF,TGTGCCAGCAGTGAACCTTTCTCGGGACAGGGCCAGGGGACTACGCAGTATTTT